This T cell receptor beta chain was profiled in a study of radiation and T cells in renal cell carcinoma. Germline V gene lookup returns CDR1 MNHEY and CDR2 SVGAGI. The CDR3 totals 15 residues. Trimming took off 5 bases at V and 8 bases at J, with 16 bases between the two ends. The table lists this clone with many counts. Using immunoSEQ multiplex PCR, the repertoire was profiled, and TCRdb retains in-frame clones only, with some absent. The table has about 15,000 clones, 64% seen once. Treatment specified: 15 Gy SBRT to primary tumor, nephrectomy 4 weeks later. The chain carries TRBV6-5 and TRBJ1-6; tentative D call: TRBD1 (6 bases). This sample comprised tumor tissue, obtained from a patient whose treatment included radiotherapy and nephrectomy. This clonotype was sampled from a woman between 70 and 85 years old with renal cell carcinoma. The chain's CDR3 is CASSRSPKGDSPLHF. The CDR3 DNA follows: TGTGCCAGCAGTCGATCCCCAAAGGGGGATTCACCCCTCCACTTT.